Shown below are 10 T cell receptor beta chains from a single sample sequenced in a study of shared T cell receptors in the human thymus. TCRdb keeps only in-frame clones here, not all; method: immunoSEQ multiplex PCR. This table holds 500,000 to 550,000 clones, more than 75% found once. These data also featured in a second study, about human thymus T cells.

The sequencing input was thymocytes. Receptors originate from a boy younger than two with a congenital heart defect.

This clone appeared once. The V gene is TRBV4-2, the J gene TRBJ2-3, with D possibly matching TRBD1 (6 bases). V was cut by 3 bases and J by 2 bases, with 18 bases left in between. Per the germline V gene, CDR1 is LGHNA and CDR2 is YNFKEQ. The CDR3 sequence is 17 residues long. CDR3 protein: CASSHETPGHLTDTQYF. The CDR3, as DNA: TGTGCCAGCAGCCACGAAACCCCGGGACACCTCACAGATACGCAGTATTTT.

The chain couples TRBV27 to TRBJ2-5, with 10 bases lining up with TRBD2. The germline V gene encodes CDR1 MNHEY and CDR2 SMNVEV (reference sequence). The CDR3 consists of 16 residues. With V trimmed by 6 bases and J by 4 bases, 11 bases remained unmatched. CDR3 bases: TGTGCCAGCAGCCCTGTTGCTAGCGGGAGAGGAGAGACCCAGTACTTC. Its protein product is CASSPVASGRGETQYF.

The V and J genes are TRBV4-3 and TRBJ2-7; possible D gene TRBD1, 5 bases. The CDR3 loop spans 15 amino acids. Germline CDR1 reads LGHNA; CDR2 reads YSLEER. Trimming shortened V by 0 bases and J by 2 bases, and 11 bases separated the two germline ends. CDR3: CASSQELQATYEQYF. DNA for the CDR3: TGCGCCAGCAGCCAAGAATTACAGGCAACCTACGAGCAGTACTTC.

The chain is built from TRBV15 and TRBJ2-7, with 11 nucleotides matching TRBD2. Looked up from germline, CDR1 is LNHNV and CDR2 is YYDKDF (reference sequence). This CDR3 region has 15 residues. Trimming removed 4 bases from V and 4 bases from J; junction bases left unmatched: 6. CDR3 sequence reads: CATSKGLAEKYEQYF. For the CDR3, the DNA is TGTGCCACCAGCAAGGGACTAGCGGAGAAATACGAGCAGTACTTC.

J is TRBJ1-2 and V is TRBV30; 8 bases match TRBD1. Germline V gene sequence: CDR1 GTSNPN, CDR2 SVGIG (reference sequence). The ends lost 2 bases at V and 6 bases at J; junction bases unmatched: 5. CDR3 size: 13 residues. The CDR3, as DNA: TGTGCCTGGAGTACAGGGGGAGACGATGGCTACACCTTC. Protein product: CAWSTGGDDGYTF.

This clone was recorded a few times. The rearrangement uses TRBV6-1 and TRBJ1-5; D gene ambiguous. Trimming cost V 1 base and J 1 base, with 8 bases left between them. The germline CDR1 and CDR2 sequences are MNHNS and SASEGT. The CDR3 is 15 residues long. CDR3 residues: CASSEGVSSNQPQHF. The CDR3 DNA is TGTGCCAGCAGTGAAGGAGTCTCCAGCAATCAGCCCCAGCATTTT.

CDR3 sequence (DNA): TGTGCCAGCAGTTTATGCGCCCGCGGGAGGGGCCACGAGCAGTACTTC. As protein: CASSLCARGRGHEQYF. The chain is built from TRBV28 and TRBJ2-7; 9 bases are shared with TRBD2. Germline CDR1 reads MDHEN; CDR2 reads SYDVKM. This CDR3 is 16 amino acids long. V shed 0 bases and J 5 bases; nucleotides not matched to a gene: 8.

This clone turned up a few times. The rearrangement links TRBV19 to TRBJ2-7; possibly TRBD1 for D (5 bases). The ends were cut back, 2 bases at V and 5 bases at J, with 13 bases in the middle. CDR1 and CDR2 from the germline V gene are LNHDA and SQIVND (reference sequence). This CDR3 spans 14 amino acids. CDR3 amino acids: CASSISRVPHEQYF. Here the CDR3 DNA reads TGTGCCAGTAGTATATCCAGGGTCCCCCACGAGCAGTACTTC. Using reference TRBV19 and TRBJ2-7 for the parts outside the CDR3, the full variable domain is DGGITQSPKYLFRKEGQNVTLSCEQNLNHDAMYWYRQDPGQGLRLIYYSQIVNDFQKGDIAEGYSVSREKKESFPLTVTSAQKNPTAFYLCASSISRVPHEQYFGPGTRLTVT.

The chain has TRBV5-5 and TRBJ2-2; 9 nucleotides agree with TRBD1. The V gene's germline CDR1 is SGHKS and CDR2 YYEKEE (reference sequence). The CDR3 loop spans 17 amino acids. V shed 2 bases, J shed 10 bases, and the junction held 15 bases outside the gene matches. The CDR3, as DNA: TGTGCCAGCAGCTTCCTACCGGGACAGGGTGATCCACTGGAGCTGTTTTTT. Protein sequence: CASSFLPGQGDPLELFF.

The gene calls are TRBV6-5 and TRBJ2-5; a weak D match, TRBD1 (5 bases). V was pared by 8 bases and J by 1 base, with 8 bases between. Germline V gives CDR1 MNHEY, CDR2 SVGAGI. The CDR3 runs 12 residues. The CDR3 bases are TGTGCCAGCGTCCAGGGCCAAGAGACCCAGTACTTC. Protein sequence: CASVQGQETQYF.